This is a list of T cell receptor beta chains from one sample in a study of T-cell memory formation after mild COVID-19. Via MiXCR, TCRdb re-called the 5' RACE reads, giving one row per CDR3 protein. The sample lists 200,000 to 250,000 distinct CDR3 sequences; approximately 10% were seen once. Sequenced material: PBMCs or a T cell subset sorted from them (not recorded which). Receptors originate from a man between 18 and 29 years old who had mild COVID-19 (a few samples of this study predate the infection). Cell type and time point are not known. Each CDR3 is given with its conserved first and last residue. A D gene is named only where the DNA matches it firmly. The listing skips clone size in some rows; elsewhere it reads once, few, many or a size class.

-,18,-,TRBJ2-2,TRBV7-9,TGTGCCAGCAGCCTTCCTTCGCGCCGTTCTACGGTAACCGGGGAGCTGTTTTTT,CASSLPSRRSTVTGELFF
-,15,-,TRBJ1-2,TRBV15,TGTGCCACCAGCAGAGATAAAGAGACAGTAATCGGCTACACCTTC,CATSRDKETVIGYTF
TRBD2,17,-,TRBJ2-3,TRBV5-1,TGCGCCAGCAGCAGGACTAGCGGGGGGGTAAACACAGATACGCAGTATTTT,CASSRTSGGVNTDTQYF
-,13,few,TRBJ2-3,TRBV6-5,TGTGCCAGCAGTCCCTACTTGGGCAATCAAGAGTATTTT,CASSPYLGNQEYF
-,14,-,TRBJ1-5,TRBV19,TGTGCCAGTAGTACGGGACGGCGGGCTCAGCCCCAGCATTTT,CASSTGRRAQPQHF
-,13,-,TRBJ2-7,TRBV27,TGTGCCAGCAGAAGGACCGCTACCTACGAGCAGTACTTC,CASRRTATYEQYF
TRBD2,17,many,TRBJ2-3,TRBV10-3,TGTGCCATCAGTGAATACGGTAGCGGGGGAATCACAGATACGCAGTATTTT,CAISEYGSGGITDTQYF
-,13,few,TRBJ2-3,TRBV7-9,TGTGCCAGCAGCATCGAAAGCACAGATACGCAGTATTTT,CASSIESTDTQYF
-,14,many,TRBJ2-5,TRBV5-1,TGCGCCAGCAGCTTGCTCCAGAGCCAAGAGACCCAGTACTTC,CASSLLQSQETQYF
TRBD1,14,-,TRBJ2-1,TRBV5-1,TGCGCCAGCAGCAACCTGGGACAGGGGAATGAGCAGTTCTTC,CASSNLGQGNEQFF
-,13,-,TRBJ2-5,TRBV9,TGTGCCAGCAGCGCGGCCCCACAAGAGACCCAGTACTTC,CASSAAPQETQYF
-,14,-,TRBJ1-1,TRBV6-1,TGTGCCAGCAGTGAAGCGCTACAGGGCACTGAAGCTTTCTTT,CASSEALQGTEAFF
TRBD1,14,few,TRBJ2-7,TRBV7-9,TGTGCCAGCAGCTTGGACAGGGGCCGGGACGAGCAGTACTTC,CASSLDRGRDEQYF
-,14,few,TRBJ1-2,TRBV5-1,TGCGCCAGCAGCTCGACCGGACAGAACTATGGCTACACCTTC,CASSSTGQNYGYTF